These 25 T cell receptor beta chains share one sample of origin, sequenced in a study of identifying expanded T cells in peripheral blood. Clones were sequenced by immunoSEQ multiplex PCR, and TCRdb holds only the in-frame ones, with some missing. The sample shows over 100,000 clones, about nine tenths of them seen only once. What was sequenced was blood. The receptors were gathered from a person aged 18 to 75 in good health.

V usage is TRBV7-2 and J usage is TRBJ2-1, with TRBD2 matching over 13 bases. Germline CDR1 and CDR2: SGHTA and FQGNSA. CDR3 length: 15 residues. Germline trimming cut 4 bases from V and 6 bases from J; bases unmatched to any gene: 3. The DNA of the CDR3 is TGTGCCAGCAGCTGGACTAGCGGGGGACCCAATGAGCAGTTCTTC. Protein: CASSWTSGGPNEQFF.

CDR3 nucleotide sequence: TGTGCCAGTATGGGACTAGCGGGAGGGGGTACCGGGGAGCTGTTTTTT. Residues: CASMGLAGGGTGELFF. The chain combines TRBV19 with TRBJ2-2, with 16 bases fitting TRBD2. V lost 7 bases, J lost 5 bases, and 4 bases stayed unmatched. CDR1 and CDR2 (germline): LNHDA, SQIVND (reference sequence). The length of the CDR3 is 16 residues.

The chain links TRBV6-5 to TRBJ2-7, with D perhaps TRBD2 (5 bases). The germline CDR1 and CDR2 sequences are MNHEY and SVGAGI. There are 14 residues in the CDR3. V was cut by 4 bases and J by 9 bases, with 19 bases left in between. As DNA, the CDR3 is TGTGCCAGCAGTTCATCAGTTATGCGGGCAGCGCAGTACTTC. This gives the protein CASSSSVMRAAQYF.

CDR3 in amino acids: CASSPQKNRYEQYF. In DNA, the CDR3 is TGTGCCAGCTCACCGCAAAAGAATCGGTACGAGCAGTACTTC. The chain joins TRBV18 to TRBJ2-7; D gene uncertain. V was pared by 3 bases and J by 4 bases, with 13 bases between. The CDR3 runs to 14 residues. Looked up from germline, CDR1 is KGHSH and CDR2 is LQKENI.

The J gene is TRBJ1-5, the V gene TRBV6-1; D remains unclear. The V end lost 5 bases, the J end lost 6 bases, and 8 bases lay between the germline ends. The germline V gene has CDR1 MNHNS and CDR2 SASEGT. The CDR3 length is 12 residues. CDR3 in DNA: TGTGCCAGCAGTCGTGCGGGTCAGCCCCAGCATTTT. Translated: CASSRAGQPQHF.

On this clone: Other DNA sequences in the same sample also yield this CDR3. The V gene is TRBV18, the J gene TRBJ1-1; TRBD1 is a possible D gene (5 bases). V was clipped by 2 bases and J by 1 base, with 5 bases between them. The CDR3 consists of 13 residues. Germline assignment: CDR1 KGHSH and CDR2 LQKENI. The CDR3: CASSPTGNTEAFF. CDR3 DNA: TGTGCCAGCTCACCAACAGGGAACACTGAAGCTTTCTTT. Combining the CDR3 with reference TRBV18 and TRBJ1-1 gives the whole variable domain NAGVMQNPRHLVRRRGQEARLRCSPMKGHSHVYWYRQLPEEGLKFMVYLQKENIIDESGMPKERFSAEFPKEGPSILRIQQVVRGDSAAYFCASSPTGNTEAFFGQGTRLTVV.

This sequence joins TRBV5-5 and TRBJ1-1; D might be TRBD1 (5 bases). This CDR3 has 15 amino acids. Trimming took off 1 base at V and 3 bases at J, with 13 bases between the two ends. Germline loops: CDR1 SGHKS, CDR2 YYEKEE (reference sequence). CDR3 coding DNA: TGTGCCAGCAGCTTGATCACAGGAGGGGACACTGAAGCTTTCTTT. This encodes CASSLITGGDTEAFF.

The rearrangement links TRBV5-6 to TRBJ1-1; 8 bases match TRBD1. Germline loops: CDR1 SGHDT, CDR2 YYEEEE. The J segment lost 0 bases and the V segment lost 4 bases, leaving 5 bases of the junction unmatched. This CDR3 is built from 15 residues. The CDR3 nucleotides read TGTGCCAGCAGCAAGCAGACAGGGGTGAACACTGAAGCTTTCTTT. Translated: CASSKQTGVNTEAFF.

The rearrangement joins TRBV28 to TRBJ2-7; D possibly corresponds to TRBD1 (6 bases). Germline V gene lookup returns CDR1 MDHEN and CDR2 SYDVKM. The CDR3 has 15 residues. The germline V and J ends were trimmed by 5 bases and 3 bases, with 17 bases remaining between them. CDR3 in amino acids: CASSPPGTSDYEQYF. CDR3 coding DNA: TGTGCCAGCAGTCCGCCCGGGACATCCGACTACGAGCAGTACTTC.

The rearrangement links TRBV4-2 to TRBJ1-1, with D tentatively TRBD1 (5 bases). The germline V gene has CDR1 LGHNA and CDR2 YNFKEQ. V dropped 0 bases and J dropped 0 bases, with 8 bases sitting between them. The CDR3 totals 15 residues. The CDR3 reads CASSQELGVNTEAFF. The DNA of the CDR3 is TGTGCCAGCAGCCAAGAGCTGGGGGTGAACACTGAAGCTTTCTTT.

This sequence joins TRBV28 and TRBJ2-5, with a possible D match to TRBD2 (5 bases). V lost 0 bases and J lost 5, with 16 bases in between. The CDR3 contains 16 residues. The germline V gene encodes CDR1 MDHEN and CDR2 SYDVKM. The CDR3 spells CASSLWSTDPGETQYF. CDR3 nucleotide sequence: TGTGCCAGCAGTTTATGGTCCACCGACCCGGGGGAGACCCAGTACTTC.

V and J are TRBV7-9 and TRBJ2-5, with 9 bases identical to TRBD2. This CDR3 is 15 amino acids long. The V gene's germline CDR1 is SEHNR and CDR2 FQNEAQ (reference sequence). The V and J ends lost 7 bases and 5 bases, in that order; junction bases with no gene match: 11. CDR3: CASKREVMGPETQYF. The CDR3 nucleotides read TGTGCCAGCAAGCGGGAGGTAATGGGTCCGGAGACCCAGTACTTC.

This chain uses TRBV6-5 with TRBJ2-2; 12 bases are shared with TRBD2. The CDR3 totals 15 residues. The germline gives CDR1 MNHEY, CDR2 SVGAGI. With V trimmed by 4 bases and J by 3 bases, 0 bases remained unmatched. The CDR3 DNA is TGTGCCAGCAGTTGGACTAGCGGGGACACCGGGGAGCTGTTTTTT. Translating it yields CASSWTSGDTGELFF.

This clone was found a few times. The rearrangement joins TRBV5-1 to TRBJ2-7; D remains ambiguous. Trimming took 0 bases from V and 3 from J, leaving 7 bases between them. From germline, CDR1 is SGHRS and CDR2 YFSETQ. CDR3 length equals 13 residues. The CDR3 DNA sequence: TGCGCCAGCAGCTTGGGATCGGGCTACGAGCAGTACTTC. Protein product: CASSLGSGYEQYF.

This chain joins TRBV6-5 and TRBJ1-1; D might be TRBD1 (5 bases). The CDR3 extends over 14 amino acids. Trimming left V 10 bases short and J 0 bases short, with 15 bases between. The germline CDR1 and CDR2 sequences are MNHEY and SVGAGI. The CDR3 region has the DNA TGTGCCACCAGGTTGGGGGGGATGAACACTGAAGCTTTCTTT. Protein product: CATRLGGMNTEAFF.

The chain links TRBV2 to TRBJ2-5; TRBD1 or TRBD2 may be the D gene (5 bases each). V lost 4 bases, J lost 5 bases, and 14 bases lay in between. The CDR3 loop spans 14 amino acids. CDR1 SNHLY and CDR2 FYNNEI come from the germline V gene. The CDR3 DNA follows: TGTGCCAGCAGTGTTCCCCGGGGCGTTGAGACCCAGTACTTC. Protein: CASSVPRGVETQYF.

The chain employs TRBV14 and TRBJ2-1, with TRBD2 as a possible D gene (7 bases). The CDR3 totals 15 residues. Per the germline V gene, CDR1 is SGHDN and CDR2 is FVKESK. V lost 3 bases and J lost 5, with 14 bases in between. CDR3 in DNA: TGTGCCAGCAGCCAGGGGCGGGGGCCAAACAATGAGCAGTTCTTC. This codes for CASSQGRGPNNEQFF.

The chain has TRBV6-6 and TRBJ2-7, with D hard to call. CDR3 size: 14 residues. V was shortened by 4 bases and J by 0 bases, with 10 bases between the two germline ends. Germline V gives CDR1 MNHNY, CDR2 SVGAGI (reference sequence). CDR3 protein: CASSSPRSSYEQYF. The DNA of the CDR3 is TGTGCCAGCAGTTCCCCCCGCAGCTCCTACGAGCAGTACTTC.

The chain couples TRBV5-1 to TRBJ2-3; 7 nucleotides match TRBD1. After removal of 0 bases from V and 1 base from J, the junction contained 2 bases not matched to a gene. Per the germline V gene, CDR1 is SGHRS and CDR2 is YFSETQ. The CDR3 is 15 residues long. CDR3 DNA: TGCGCCAGCAGCTTGGCCGGACAGGGCACAGATACGCAGTATTTT. Protein: CASSLAGQGTDTQYF. Filled out from reference TRBV5-1 and TRBJ2-3, the complete variable domain reads KAGVTQTPRYLIKTRGQQVTLSCSPISGHRSVSWYQQTPGQGLQFLFEYFSETQRNKGNFPGRFSGRQFSNSRSEMNVSTLELGDSALYLCASSLAGQGTDTQYFGPGTRLTVL.

The chain recombines TRBV7-9 with TRBJ1-1, with D possibly being TRBD1 (5 bases). This CDR3 is 12 amino acids long. The germline V and J ends were trimmed by 5 bases and 6 bases, with 10 bases remaining between them. Germline lookup yields CDR1 SEHNR and CDR2 FQNEAQ (reference sequence). As DNA, the CDR3 is TGTGCCAGCAGCCTAGGGACGCCTGAAGCTTTCTTT. It encodes CASSLGTPEAFF.

Remarks on this clone: Other nucleotide sequences in the sample specify the same CDR3. J is TRBJ2-2 and V is TRBV7-4; the D gene is possibly TRBD2 (5 bases). V lost 5 bases and J 0 bases, leaving 19 bases between the germline ends. This CDR3 region has 18 residues. Germline CDR1 SGHVT, CDR2 SQSDAQ. CDR3 in DNA: TGTGCCAGCAGCCCCCACGCCCTAGCTTTCCCGAACACCGGGGAGCTGTTTTTT. Translated, it gives CASSPHALAFPNTGELFF.

V gene TRBV5-1 combines with J gene TRBJ2-5, with 9 bases matching TRBD1. This CDR3 region has 16 residues. V dropped 4 bases and J dropped 5; count of bases not matched to a gene: 12. Germline V gives CDR1 SGHRS, CDR2 YFSETQ. In DNA, the CDR3 is TGCGCCAGCAGCGGAGGACAGGGGTCGGGTCTCGAGACCCAGTACTTC. Amino acid sequence: CASSGGQGSGLETQYF.

The DNA for the CDR3 is TGTGCCAGCAGCAGCGGGACCTCTGGTGGGGCCAACGTCCTGACTTTC. It is translated as CASSSGTSGGANVLTF. The chain is built from TRBV5-4 and TRBJ2-6; TRBD2 aligns across 7 bases. V was clipped by 4 bases and J by 3 bases; unmatched bases: 7. From germline, CDR1 is SGHNT and CDR2 YYREEE (reference sequence). CDR3 length equals 16 residues.

The V gene is TRBV11-2, the J gene TRBJ2-7, with a possible D match to TRBD2 (6 bases). V was pared by 1 base and J by 7 bases, with 14 bases between. Germline values: CDR1 SGHAT, CDR2 FQNNGV. This CDR3 contains 14 residues. The CDR3 loop is CASSLVYEGREQYF. DNA for the CDR3: TGTGCCAGCAGCTTAGTTTACGAGGGGAGGGAGCAGTACTTC.

This clone was seen a handful of times. This rearrangement joins TRBV4-1 to TRBJ2-3; D might be TRBD2 (5 bases). The CDR3 has 18 amino acids. Looked up from germline, CDR1 is MGHRA and CDR2 is YSYEKL. The V gene lost 3 bases and the J gene lost 0 bases, with 19 bases spanning the gap. Here the CDR3 reads CASSHPGRTSSSTDTQYF. For the CDR3, the DNA is TGCGCCAGCAGCCACCCCGGACGGACTTCCTCTAGCACAGATACGCAGTATTTT.